This TCR beta chain emerged from a study of shared clonotypes between healthy human individuals. Germline-derived CDR1 and CDR2 are MNHNY and SVGAGI (reference sequence). Trimming removed 0 bases at V and 4 bases at J, with 15 bases between. This CDR3 is built from 16 residues. The method was immunoSEQ multiplex PCR; TCRdb's version includes in-frame clones alone and lacks a portion of them. The profile covers roughly 110,000 clones, with 68% appearing a single time and roughly 24% taken by the ten largest. This clone has a count of ten or more. Specimen: memory CD8+ T cells sorted from blood. Subset meaning: CD45RO+ cells pooled with CCR7-negative TemRA cells. The rearrangement links TRBV6-6 to TRBJ1-2; D ambiguous. The clonotype comes from a woman aged 30 to 39 in good health. CDR3 sequence (DNA): TGTGCCAGCAGTTACTCTTTCCCGGGAGTTGGCTATGGCTACACCTTC. Its protein product is CASSYSFPGVGYGYTF.